Given below is one T cell receptor (beta chain) in context. Its antigen remains unknown. The V segment lost 4 bases and the J segment 0 bases; nucleotides outside the gene matches: 4. CDR1 SGHRS and CDR2 YFSETQ come from the germline V gene. This CDR3 has 15 residues. The sample belongs to a study of PD-1 blockade in classical Hodgkin lymphoma. Study-wide results and limits: Nivolumab starters within 1 year of ASCT were excluded. Lower baseline TCR diversity was reported for newly diagnosed patients than for healthy donors.

Time point noted: cycle 4 day 1 (C4D1), after less than seven weeks of nivolumab. No patient escaped relapse after autologous stem cell transplantation, and brentuximab vedotin exposure varied. TCRdb keeps only in-frame clones here, not all; method: immunoSEQ multiplex PCR. The sample contains approximately 90,000 clones, 83% of which appear only once. The TCR originated in a human donor with classical Hodgkin lymphoma. The sample here was peripheral blood mononuclear cells (PBMCs), taken before the fourth cycle of nivolumab. The V gene is TRBV5-1, the J gene TRBJ2-1; 7 bases are shared with TRBD2. The CDR3 nucleotides read TGCGCCAGCAGCATTGGGGACTACTCCTACAATGAGCAGTTCTTC. This encodes CASSIGDYSYNEQFF.